This T cell receptor (beta chain) is from a study of CD8+ T cells in alopecia areata. Overall study context: People stayed on tofacitinib for 6 to 18 months, then stopped the drug for 6 months.

Turning to this clone: Its antigen is still unknown.

CDR3 length equals 11 residues. The V end was cut by 1 base, the J end by 3 bases, with 0 bases between. The germline CDR1 and CDR2 sequences are GTSNPN and SVGIG (reference sequence). Study findings and constraints: Scalp sequencing also captures normal skin's resident alphabeta T cells.

RNA was isolated and reverse transcribed to cDNA, the sequencing template. The protocol was immunoSEQ multiplex PCR, while the TCRdb copy is restricted to in-frame clones and leaves out a portion. The sample carries 120,000 to 150,000 clones, over 70% recorded once. Specimens obtained from alopecia areata patients comprised lesional scalp punch biopsies and peripheral blood. The TCR comes from a human donor with alopecia areata. The sequences come from CD8+ T cells sorted from blood, collected at week 0. The chain couples TRBV30 to TRBJ2-2; D ambiguous. CDR3 region: CAWSDTGELFF. Here the CDR3 DNA reads TGTGCCTGGAGTGACACCGGGGAGCTGTTTTTT.